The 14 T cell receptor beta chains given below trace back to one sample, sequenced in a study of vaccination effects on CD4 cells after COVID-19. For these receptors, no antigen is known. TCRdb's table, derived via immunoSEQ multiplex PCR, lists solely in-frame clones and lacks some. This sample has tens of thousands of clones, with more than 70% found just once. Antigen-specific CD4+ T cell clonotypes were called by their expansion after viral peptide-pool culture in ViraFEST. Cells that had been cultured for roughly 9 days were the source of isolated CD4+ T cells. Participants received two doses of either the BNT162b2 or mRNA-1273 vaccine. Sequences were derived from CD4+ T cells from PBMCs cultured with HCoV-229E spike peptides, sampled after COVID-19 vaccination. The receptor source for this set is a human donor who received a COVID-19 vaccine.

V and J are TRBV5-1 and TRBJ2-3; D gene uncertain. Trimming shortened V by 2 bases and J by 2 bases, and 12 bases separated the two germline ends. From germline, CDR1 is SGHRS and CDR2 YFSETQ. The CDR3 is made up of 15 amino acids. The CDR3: CASSFETADTDTQYF. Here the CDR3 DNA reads TGCGCCAGCAGCTTCGAGACCGCCGACACAGATACGCAGTATTTT. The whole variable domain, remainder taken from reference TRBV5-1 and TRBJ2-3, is KAGVTQTPRYLIKTRGQQVTLSCSPISGHRSVSWYQQTPGQGLQFLFEYFSETQRNKGNFPGRFSGRQFSNSRSEMNVSTLELGDSALYLCASSFETADTDTQYFGPGTRLTVL.

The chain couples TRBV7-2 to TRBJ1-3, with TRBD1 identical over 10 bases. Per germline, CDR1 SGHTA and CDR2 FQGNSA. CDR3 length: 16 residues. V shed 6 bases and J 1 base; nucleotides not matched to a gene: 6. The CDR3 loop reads CASRPGQGRSGNTIYF. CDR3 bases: TGTGCCAGCAGGCCGGGACAGGGGAGGTCTGGAAACACCATATATTTT.

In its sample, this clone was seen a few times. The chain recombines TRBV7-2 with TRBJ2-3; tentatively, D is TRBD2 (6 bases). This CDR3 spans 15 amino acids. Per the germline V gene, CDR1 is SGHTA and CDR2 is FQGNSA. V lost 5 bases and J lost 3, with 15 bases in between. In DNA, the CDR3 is TGTGCCAGCAGCGAACGGGGGTTTGTGACAGATACGCAGTATTTT. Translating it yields CASSERGFVTDTQYF.

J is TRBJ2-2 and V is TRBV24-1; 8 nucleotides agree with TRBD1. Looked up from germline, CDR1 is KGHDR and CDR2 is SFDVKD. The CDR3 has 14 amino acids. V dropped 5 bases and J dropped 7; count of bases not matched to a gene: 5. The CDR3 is CATSGQGQGGELFF. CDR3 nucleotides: TGTGCCACCAGTGGACAGGGGCAAGGCGGGGAGCTGTTTTTT.

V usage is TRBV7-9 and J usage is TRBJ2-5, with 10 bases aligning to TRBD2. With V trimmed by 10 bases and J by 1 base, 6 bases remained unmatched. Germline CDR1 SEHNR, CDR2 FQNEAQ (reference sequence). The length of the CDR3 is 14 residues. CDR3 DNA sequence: TGTGCCACCACGTTAGCGGGGGGCCAAGAGACCCAGTACTTC. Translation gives CATTLAGGQETQYF. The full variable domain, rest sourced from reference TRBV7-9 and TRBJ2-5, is DTGVSQNPRHKITKRGQNVTFRCDPISEHNRLYWYRQTLGQGPEFLTYFQNEAQLEKSRLLSDRFSAERPKGSFSTLEIQRTEQGDSAMYLCATTLAGGQETQYFGPGTRLLVL.

This chain's CDR3 is CASSPQGGAGTEAFF. The CDR3 nucleotides are TGTGCCAGCTCACCCCAGGGGGGGGCGGGCACTGAAGCTTTCTTT. V gene TRBV18 combines with J gene TRBJ1-1, with TRBD1 matching over 7 bases. CDR1 and CDR2 from the germline V gene are KGHSH and LQKENI. The CDR3 has 15 residues. V lost 3 bases and J lost 4; bases outside the gene matches: 8.

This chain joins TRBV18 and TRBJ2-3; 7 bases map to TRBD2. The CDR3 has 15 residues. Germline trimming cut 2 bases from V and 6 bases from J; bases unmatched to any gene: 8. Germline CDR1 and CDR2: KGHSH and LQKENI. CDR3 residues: CASSPGFTSADTQYF. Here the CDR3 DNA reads TGTGCCAGCTCACCAGGTTTTACTAGCGCGGATACGCAGTATTTT. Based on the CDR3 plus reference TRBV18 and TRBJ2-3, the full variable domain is NAGVMQNPRHLVRRRGQEARLRCSPMKGHSHVYWYRQLPEEGLKFMVYLQKENIIDESGMPKERFSAEFPKEGPSILRIQQVVRGDSAAYFCASSPGFTSADTQYFGPGTRLTVL.

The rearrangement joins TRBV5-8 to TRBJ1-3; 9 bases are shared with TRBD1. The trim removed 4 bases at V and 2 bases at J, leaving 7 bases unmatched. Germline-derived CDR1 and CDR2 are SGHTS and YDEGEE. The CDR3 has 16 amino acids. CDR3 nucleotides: TGTGCCAGCAGCACGAGACGACAGGGGGCTGGAAACACCATATATTTT. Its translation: CASSTRRQGAGNTIYF.

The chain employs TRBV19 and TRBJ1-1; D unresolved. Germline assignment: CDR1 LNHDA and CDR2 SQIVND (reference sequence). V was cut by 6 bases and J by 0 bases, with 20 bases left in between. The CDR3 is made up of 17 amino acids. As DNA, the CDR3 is TGTGCCAGTAGACACTCCGGGATCCCTTTGTTGAACACTGAAGCTTTCTTT. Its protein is CASRHSGIPLLNTEAFF.

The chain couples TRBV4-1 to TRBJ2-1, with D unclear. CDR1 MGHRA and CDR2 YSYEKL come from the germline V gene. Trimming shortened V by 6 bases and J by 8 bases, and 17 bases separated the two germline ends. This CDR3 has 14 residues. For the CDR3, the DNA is TGCGCCAGCAGACGACTCCCAGGTAGGGATGAGCAGTTCTTC. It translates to CASRRLPGRDEQFF.

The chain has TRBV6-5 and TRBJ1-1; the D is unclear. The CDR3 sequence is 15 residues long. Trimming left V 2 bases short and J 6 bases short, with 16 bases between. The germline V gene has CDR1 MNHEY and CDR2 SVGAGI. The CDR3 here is CASSYPQESRAEAFF. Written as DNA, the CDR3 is TGTGCCAGCAGTTACCCACAAGAGAGCCGGGCTGAAGCTTTCTTT.

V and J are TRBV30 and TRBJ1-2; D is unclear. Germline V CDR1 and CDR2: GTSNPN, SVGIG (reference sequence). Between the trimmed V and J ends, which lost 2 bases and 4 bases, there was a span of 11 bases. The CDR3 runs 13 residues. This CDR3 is CAWSLQSFYGYTF. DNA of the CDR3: TGTGCCTGGAGTCTACAGTCATTCTATGGCTACACCTTC.

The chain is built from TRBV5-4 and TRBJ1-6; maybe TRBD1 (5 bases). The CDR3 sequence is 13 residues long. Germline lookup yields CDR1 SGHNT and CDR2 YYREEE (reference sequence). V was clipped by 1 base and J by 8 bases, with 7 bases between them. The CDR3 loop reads CASSLSTDSPLHF. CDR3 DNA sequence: TGTGCCAGCAGCTTGTCGACAGATTCACCCCTCCACTTT.

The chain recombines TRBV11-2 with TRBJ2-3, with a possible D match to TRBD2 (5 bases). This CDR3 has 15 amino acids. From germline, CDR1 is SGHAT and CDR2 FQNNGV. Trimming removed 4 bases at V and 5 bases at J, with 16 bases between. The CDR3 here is CASSSVKGRGDTQYF. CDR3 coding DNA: TGTGCCAGCAGCTCTGTCAAGGGCCGGGGAGATACGCAGTATTTT. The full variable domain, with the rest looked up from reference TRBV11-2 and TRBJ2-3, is EAGVAQSPRYKIIEKRQSVAFWCNPISGHATLYWYQQILGQGPKLLIQFQNNGVVDDSQLPKDRFSAERLKGVDSTLKIQPAKLEDSAVYLCASSSVKGRGDTQYFGPGTRLTVL.